The rows below give T cell receptor beta chains drawn from one sample of a study of OX40 agonist ivuxolimab in advanced cancers. Produced via immunoSEQ multiplex PCR; TCRdb's table is partial and in-frame only. This sample yields fewer than 65,000 clones, of which about 80% are seen a single time; 3.5% to 4.5% belongs to the top ten. Sequencing used CD4+ or CD8+ T cells sorted from blood, obtained in a trial of the OX40 agonist ivuxolimab. The receptors come from an adult with an advanced solid tumor such as melanoma, head and neck, liver or kidney cancer. CDR3s include the opening cysteine and the closing phenylalanine or tryptophan. Each record gives: V gene, clone size, J gene, D gene, CDR3 DNA, CDR3 protein. The D gene is left open where the match is weak. For some rows the clone size is stated as once, few or many, or as a class when expanded; others skip it.

TRBV5-1	-	TRBJ2-7	TRBD1	TGCGCCAGCAGCTCACAGGGGAACAGTAGAGAGCAGTACTTC	CASSSQGNSREQYF
TRBV29-1	-	TRBJ2-3	TRBD2	TGCAGCGTTGGGGGACTAGCGGGAGTGTCAACAGATACGCAGTATTTT	CSVGGLAGVSTDTQYF
TRBV7-2	-	TRBJ1-1	-	TGTGCCAGCAGCATCTACAGAGCTAACAGGACTGAAGCTTTCTTT	CASSIYRANRTEAFF
TRBV4-2	few	TRBJ1-4	-	TGTGCCAGCAGCCAAGCGGCAGGGGTAGGCGAAAAACTGTTTTTT	CASSQAAGVGEKLFF
TRBV2	-	TRBJ2-7	-	TGTGCCACCCACGGGCGGGGAGAGCAGTACTTC	CATHGRGEQYF
TRBV14	-	TRBJ1-1	-	TGTGCCAGCAGCCAACGTGGACGGAAGAACACTGAAGCTTTCTTT	CASSQRGRKNTEAFF
TRBV28	-	TRBJ1-2	-	TGTGCCAGCAGTTTATTAGTTTCCCAAGGCTATGGCTACACCTTC	CASSLLVSQGYGYTF
TRBV11-2	-	TRBJ1-3	-	TGTGCCAGCAGTCCGGGACCGAGCTCTGGAAACACCATATATTTT	CASSPGPSSGNTIYF
TRBV28	-	TRBJ1-5	-	TGTGCCAGCAGTTTGCCCAGATATAGCAATCAGCCCCAGCATTTT	CASSLPRYSNQPQHF
TRBV2	few	TRBJ2-5	TRBD2	TGTGCCAGCGGGCAACTAGCGAAAAATTTGGAGACCCAGTACTTC	CASGQLAKNLETQYF
TRBV28	-	TRBJ2-7	TRBD1	TGTGCCAGCAGTTACTCGGGACAGGCTGTCTCCTACGAGCAGTACTTC	CASSYSGQAVSYEQYF
TRBV19	-	TRBJ2-4	TRBD1	TGTGCCAGCCGGGACAGGGGGCGCGGGGACATTCAGTACTTC	CASRDRGRGDIQYF
TRBV15	-	TRBJ2-2	-	TGTGCCACCAGCAGAGGCCGGCCAGGGGCCGGGGAGCTGTTTTTT	CATSRGRPGAGELFF
TRBV6-5	-	TRBJ2-1	TRBD2	TGTGCCAGCCGTAGGGCTAGCGGGACGAATGAGCAGTTCTTC	CASRRASGTNEQFF
TRBV11-2	-	TRBJ2-7	TRBD1	TGTGCCAGCAGCTTAGAGTGGGGACAGGGATCCTACGAGCAGTACTTC	CASSLEWGQGSYEQYF
TRBV6-5	-	TRBJ1-5	TRBD1	TGTGCCAGCAGGACAGGGAACAATCAGCCCCAGCATTTT	CASRTGNNQPQHF
TRBV19	-	TRBJ1-4	TRBD1	TGTGCCAGTAGTATTTCGACAGGGTTTGGGGGGGCACTGTTTTTT	CASSISTGFGGALFF
TRBV15	-	TRBJ1-3	-	TGTGCCACCAGCGTGAGCACGTCCTCTCGGGACACCATATATTTT	CATSVSTSSRDTIYF
TRBV2	-	TRBJ1-5	TRBD1	TGTGCCAGCAGTAGACAGGGTTACAATCAGCCCCAGCATTTT	CASSRQGYNQPQHF
TRBV7-9	-	TRBJ1-2	-	TGTGCCAGCAGCCAAGAGGGGTACGTGGGCTACACCTTC	CASSQEGYVGYTF
TRBV18	once	TRBJ2-2	-	TGTGCCAGCTCACCGGGTGGAAACACCGGGGAGCTGTTTTTT	CASSPGGNTGELFF
TRBV5-1	-	TRBJ1-2	TRBD1	TGCGCCAGCAGCTTGGCCGGACAGGGGGAGGATGGCTACACCTTC	CASSLAGQGEDGYTF
TRBV2	-	TRBJ1-1	-	TGTGCCAGCAGTTTCGCCACAGTCATGAACACTGAAGCTTTCTTT	CASSFATVMNTEAFF
TRBV7-6	-	TRBJ1-3	-	TGTGCCAGCAGCCCAAGCCCCCCAGGGGTGGTAAGCTCTGGAAACACCATATATTTT	CASSPSPPGVVSSGNTIYF
TRBV9	-	TRBJ2-3	-	TGTGCCAGCAGCGCCCGCAAGTTGAGCGGGACAGATACGCAGTATTTT	CASSARKLSGTDTQYF
TRBV2	-	TRBJ1-6	-	TGTGCCAGCTCCCCGGAGGAGGGGGTAGCGGCCCTCCACTTT	CASSPEEGVAALHF
TRBV18	-	TRBJ1-1	-	TGTGCCAGCTCCCGAGGGGGGAACACTGAAGCTTTCTTT	CASSRGGNTEAFF
TRBV18	-	TRBJ2-1	TRBD2	TGTGCCAGCTCACCACTATTGATCACCGGGACTAGCGGGATGACCTACAATGAGCAGTTCTTC	CASSPLLITGTSGMTYNEQFF
TRBV27	once	TRBJ1-2	TRBD1	TGTGCCAGCAGTTCACTCCGGGACAGGGCCGAACCTAACTATGGCTACACCTTC	CASSSLRDRAEPNYGYTF
TRBV9	-	TRBJ2-1	TRBD1	TGTGCCAGCAGCGTAGGGACAGGGGGAAATGAGCAGTTCTTC	CASSVGTGGNEQFF
TRBV28	-	TRBJ1-2	-	TGTGCCAGCAGTTCACCGACGCAGTACCATGGCTACACCTTC	CASSSPTQYHGYTF
TRBV5-6	-	TRBJ1-5	-	TGTGCCAGCAGCTGGGGGAGGGGAGCCCAGCATTTT	CASSWGRGAQHF
TRBV30	-	TRBJ2-1	-	TGTGCCTGGAGTGACGGGCCTAGCCCCTACAATGAGCAGTTCTTC	CAWSDGPSPYNEQFF
TRBV6-5	-	TRBJ2-7	TRBD1	TGTGCCAGCAGTTACGGGGACAGGGGAGCCTACGAGCAGTACTTC	CASSYGDRGAYEQYF
TRBV30	-	TRBJ1-6	TRBD1	TGTGCCTGGTTTACAGGGGGTCGAGGACCCCTCCACTTT	CAWFTGGRGPLHF
TRBV6-4	-	TRBJ2-3	TRBD2	TGTGCCAGCAGTGCCGACAGCGGGGGCACAGATACGCAGTATTTT	CASSADSGGTDTQYF
TRBV7-9	-	TRBJ1-1	-	TGTGCCAGCAGCCCCGGACATCGGAGCATGAACACTGAAGCTTTCTTT	CASSPGHRSMNTEAFF
TRBV13	-	TRBJ2-1	-	TGTGCCAGCAGCTTAGGTGGCAGGGCAATGACCAATGAGCAGTTCTTC	CASSLGGRAMTNEQFF
TRBV9	once	TRBJ1-1	-	TGTGCCAGCAGTTCGGGGGCCGGGAGCACTGAAGCTTTCTTT	CASSSGAGSTEAFF
TRBV2	-	TRBJ2-2	-	TGTGCCAGCACAGGGGCCGGGGAGCTGTTTTTT	CASTGAGELFF
TRBV10-3	few	TRBJ2-1	TRBD2	TGTGCCATCAAAGGACTAGCGGGGATCTACAATGAGCAGTTCTTC	CAIKGLAGIYNEQFF